Listed below are T cell receptor beta chains from one sample, sequenced in a study of T-cell reconstitution after alpha-beta-depleted transplantation in children. MiXCR, applied by TCRdb to the PCR reads, yields one record per CDR3 protein. The sample has around 420,000 distinct CDR3 sequences, 15% to 20% seen once; the top ten hold under 30%. Sample: PBMCs, mostly from graft donor cells, taken 360 days after TCRalphabeta/CD19-depleted stem cell transplant. The source is a boy less than two years old who had a stem cell transplant for Wiskott-Aldrich syndrome, so the T cells may come from the graft donor. CDR3s include the opening cysteine and the closing phenylalanine or tryptophan. Fields, in order: clone size, D gene, CDR3 length, J gene, V gene, CDR3 DNA, CDR3 protein. The D gene is left open where the match is weak. Clone size is not always given. Where it is, it says once, few, many or a class for expanded clones.

abundance: NA; d_gene: TRBD1; len: 14; j_gene: TRBJ1-4; v_gene: TRBV18; CDR3nt: TGTGCCAGCTCACCCGGGACAGGGAACGAAAAACTGTTTTTT; CDR3aa: CASSPGTGNEKLFF
abundance: many; d_gene: NA; len: 14; j_gene: TRBJ2-1; v_gene: TRBV4-2; CDR3nt: TGTGCCAGCCGCCTCGGGGTCTCCTACAATGAGCAGTTCTTC; CDR3aa: CASRLGVSYNEQFF
abundance: NA; d_gene: NA; len: 21; j_gene: TRBJ2-1; v_gene: TRBV6-2/TRBV6-3; CDR3nt: TGTGCCAGCAGTACCGCCGACACGGACCCCTTGAGCCCTCGGGATATAAATGAGCAGTTCTTC; CDR3aa: CASSTADTDPLSPRDINEQFF
abundance: NA; d_gene: TRBD1; len: 15; j_gene: TRBJ2-2; v_gene: TRBV3-1; CDR3nt: TGTGCCAGCAGCCATCCCCGGACAGGGACCGGGGAGCTGTTTTTT; CDR3aa: CASSHPRTGTGELFF
abundance: NA; d_gene: TRBD2; len: 13; j_gene: TRBJ2-1; v_gene: TRBV12-3/TRBV12-4; CDR3nt: TGTGCCAGCGAGCTAGCGGGGTATCGAGAGCAGTTCTTC; CDR3aa: CASELAGYREQFF
abundance: few; d_gene: NA; len: 14; j_gene: TRBJ2-3; v_gene: TRBV18; CDR3nt: TGTGCCAGCTCACCTCCCACCGGGGCAGATACGCAGTATTTT; CDR3aa: CASSPPTGADTQYF
abundance: NA; d_gene: TRBD1; len: 14; j_gene: TRBJ2-1; v_gene: TRBV24-1; CDR3nt: TGTGCCACCAGTGGACAGGGGGCCGGCAATGAGCAGTTCTTC; CDR3aa: CATSGQGAGNEQFF
abundance: few; d_gene: NA; len: 17; j_gene: TRBJ2-6; v_gene: TRBV18; CDR3nt: TGTGCCAGCTCACCATTCCCTAGCCACTCTGGGGCCAACGTCCTGACTTTC; CDR3aa: CASSPFPSHSGANVLTF
abundance: NA; d_gene: NA; len: 14; j_gene: TRBJ2-7; v_gene: TRBV9; CDR3nt: TGTGCCAGCAGCCCCACCGGGGAAGGGTACGAGCAGTACTTC; CDR3aa: CASSPTGEGYEQYF
abundance: NA; d_gene: NA; len: 12; j_gene: TRBJ1-2; v_gene: TRBV29-1; CDR3nt: TGCAGCGTTGGGGGGGTTAACTATGGCTACACCTTC; CDR3aa: CSVGGVNYGYTF
abundance: many; d_gene: NA; len: 13; j_gene: TRBJ2-2; v_gene: TRBV5-1; CDR3nt: TGTGCCAGCAGCTTAGTGGGGGCCGGGGAGCTGTTTTTT; CDR3aa: CASSLVGAGELFF
abundance: many; d_gene: NA; len: 13; j_gene: TRBJ2-3; v_gene: TRBV29-1; CDR3nt: TGCAGCGCCCCTATTCCCTCCACAGATACGCAGTATTTT; CDR3aa: CSAPIPSTDTQYF
abundance: NA; d_gene: NA; len: 12; j_gene: TRBJ2-7; v_gene: TRBV10-3; CDR3nt: TGTGCCATCAGTGGAAAAGGCGACGAGCAGTACTTC; CDR3aa: CAISGKGDEQYF
abundance: NA; d_gene: TRBD2; len: 16; j_gene: TRBJ2-1; v_gene: TRBV11-3; CDR3nt: TGTGCCAGCAGCTTAGATTTACCGGGGGGGTACAATGAGCAGTTCTTC; CDR3aa: CASSLDLPGGYNEQFF